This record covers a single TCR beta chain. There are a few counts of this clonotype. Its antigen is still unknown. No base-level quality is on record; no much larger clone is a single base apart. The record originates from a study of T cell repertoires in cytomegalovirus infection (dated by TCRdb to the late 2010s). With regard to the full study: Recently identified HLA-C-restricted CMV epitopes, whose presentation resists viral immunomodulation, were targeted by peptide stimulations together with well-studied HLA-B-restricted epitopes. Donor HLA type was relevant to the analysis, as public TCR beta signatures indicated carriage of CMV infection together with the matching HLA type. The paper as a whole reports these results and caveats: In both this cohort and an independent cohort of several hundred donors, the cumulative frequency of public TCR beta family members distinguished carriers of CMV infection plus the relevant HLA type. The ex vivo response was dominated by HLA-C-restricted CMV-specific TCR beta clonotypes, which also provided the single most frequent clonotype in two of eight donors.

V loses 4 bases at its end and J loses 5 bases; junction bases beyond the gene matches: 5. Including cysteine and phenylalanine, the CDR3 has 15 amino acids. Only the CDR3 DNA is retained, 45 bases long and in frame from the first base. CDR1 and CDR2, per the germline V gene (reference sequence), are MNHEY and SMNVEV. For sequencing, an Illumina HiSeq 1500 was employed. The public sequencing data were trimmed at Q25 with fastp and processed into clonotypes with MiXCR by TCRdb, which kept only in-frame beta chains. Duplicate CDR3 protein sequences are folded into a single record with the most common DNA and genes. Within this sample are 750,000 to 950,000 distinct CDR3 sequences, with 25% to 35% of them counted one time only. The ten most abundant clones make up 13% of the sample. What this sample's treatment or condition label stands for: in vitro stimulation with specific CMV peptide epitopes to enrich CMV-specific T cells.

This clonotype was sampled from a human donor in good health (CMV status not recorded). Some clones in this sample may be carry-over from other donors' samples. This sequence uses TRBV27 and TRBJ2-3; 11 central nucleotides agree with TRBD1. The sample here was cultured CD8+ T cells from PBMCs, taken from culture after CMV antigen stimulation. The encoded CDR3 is CASSSDRGRKDTQYF. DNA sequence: TGTGCCAGCAGTTCGGACAGGGGGCGCAAAGATACGCAGTATTTT.